The source of this TCR beta chain is a study of T cell responses to AZD1222 COVID-19 vaccine. Whole-study findings and limits: Two doses of AZD1222 preceded a rise in Spike-specific TCR breadth and depth. Repertoire sampling occurred only after the peak T cell response.

TCRdb keeps only in-frame clones here, not all; method: immunoSEQ multiplex PCR. This repertoire shows 170,000 or so clones, around 93% found once; its top ten account for 1%. CDR3 length: 15 residues. V lost 4 bases, J lost 4 bases, and 15 bases lay in between. Germline loops: CDR1 SGHRS, CDR2 YFSETQ. Regarding this clone: The antigen remains undetermined.

Sequenced here: peripheral blood, sampled 28 days after the second dose of the MenACWY control vaccine. The sequence derives from an adult who received the MenACWY meningococcal vaccine as a control. The V and J genes are TRBV5-1 and TRBJ1-3; unclear D gene. CDR3 residues: CASSEGTISGNTIYF. CDR3 coding DNA: TGCGCCAGCAGCGAGGGAACCATCTCCGGAAACACCATATATTTT.